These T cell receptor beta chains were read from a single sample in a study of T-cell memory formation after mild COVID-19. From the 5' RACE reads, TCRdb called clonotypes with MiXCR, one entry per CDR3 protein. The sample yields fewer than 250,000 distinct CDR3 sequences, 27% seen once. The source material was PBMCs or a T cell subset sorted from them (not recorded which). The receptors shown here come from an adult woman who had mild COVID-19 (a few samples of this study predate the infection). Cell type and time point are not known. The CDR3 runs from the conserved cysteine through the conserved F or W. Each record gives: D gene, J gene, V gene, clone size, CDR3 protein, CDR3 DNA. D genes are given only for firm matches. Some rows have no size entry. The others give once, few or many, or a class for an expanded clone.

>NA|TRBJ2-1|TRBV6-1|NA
CASSRSQGNPTSFYNEQFF
TGTGCCAGCAGTAGATCCCAGGGGAATCCGACTAGCTTCTACAATGAGCAGTTCTTC
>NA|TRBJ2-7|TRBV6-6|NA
CASSYGEQYF
TGTGCCAGCAGTTACGGCGAGCAGTACTTC
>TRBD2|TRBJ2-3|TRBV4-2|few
CASSQTGTSETDTQYF
TGTGCCAGCAGCCAAACCGGGACTAGCGAAACAGATACGCAGTATTTT
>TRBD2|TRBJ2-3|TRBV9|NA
CASSVGGGRVTDTQYF
TGTGCCAGCAGCGTAGGCGGCGGGAGGGTCACAGATACGCAGTATTTT
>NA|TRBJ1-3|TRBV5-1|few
CASSPKSGGNTIYF
TGCGCCAGCAGCCCCAAAAGTGGGGGAAACACCATATATTTT
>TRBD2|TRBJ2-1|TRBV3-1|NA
CASSQGLAGVEQFF
TGTGCCAGCAGCCAAGGGCTAGCGGGAGTCGAGCAGTTCTTC
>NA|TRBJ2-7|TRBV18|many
CATPRSPGDYEQYF
TGTGCCACCCCTCGGTCCCCAGGGGACTACGAGCAGTACTTC
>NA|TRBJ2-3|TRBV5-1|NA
CASLGGVSTDTQYF
TGCGCCAGCCTAGGAGGAGTTAGCACAGATACGCAGTATTTT
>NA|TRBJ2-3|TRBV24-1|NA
CATAQRATDTQYF
TGTGCCACCGCCCAAAGGGCCACAGATACGCAGTATTTT
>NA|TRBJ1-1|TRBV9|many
CASSPYSTPNTEAFF
TGTGCCAGCAGCCCCTATTCAACGCCGAACACTGAAGCTTTCTTT
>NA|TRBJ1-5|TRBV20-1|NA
CSARGLSYSNQPQHF
TGCAGTGCTAGGGGACTTTCCTATAGCAATCAGCCCCAGCATTTT
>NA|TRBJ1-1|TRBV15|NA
CATSRALAEDTEAFF
TGTGCCACCAGCAGAGCACTGGCAGAAGACACTGAAGCTTTCTTT
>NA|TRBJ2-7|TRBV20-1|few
CSAINWGSYEQYF
TGCAGTGCTATTAACTGGGGATCCTACGAGCAGTACTTC
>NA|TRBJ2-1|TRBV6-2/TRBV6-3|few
CASSYRDEQFF
TGTGCCAGCAGTTATAGAGATGAGCAGTTCTTC
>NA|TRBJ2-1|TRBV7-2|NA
CASGSNRAYNEQFF
TGTGCCAGCGGATCCAACAGAGCCTACAATGAGCAGTTCTTC
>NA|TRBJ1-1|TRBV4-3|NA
CASSPDRTTGTEAFF
TGCGCCAGCAGCCCAGACAGGACAACGGGCACTGAAGCTTTCTTT
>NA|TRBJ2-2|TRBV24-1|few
CATSDLGRTGELFF
TGTGCCACCAGTGATTTAGGAAGAACCGGGGAGCTGTTTTTT
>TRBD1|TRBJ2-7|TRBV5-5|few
CASSISGTGVYEQYF
TGTGCCAGCAGCATCTCCGGGACAGGGGTTTACGAGCAGTACTTC
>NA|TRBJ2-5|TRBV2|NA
CASSVLGGLQETQYF
TGTGCCAGCAGTGTCCTCGGGGGCCTACAAGAGACCCAGTACTTC
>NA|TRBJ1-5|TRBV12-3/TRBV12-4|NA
CASSETDRSVKPQHF
TGTGCCAGCAGTGAGACAGACCGGAGCGTTAAGCCCCAGCATTTT
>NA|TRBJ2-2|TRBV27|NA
CASSLRGTPGELFF
TGTGCCAGCAGTTTAAGAGGGACGCCCGGGGAGCTGTTTTTT
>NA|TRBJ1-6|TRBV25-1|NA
CASSEYGSSYNSPLHF
TGTGCCAGCAGTGAATATGGAAGCTCCTATAATTCACCCCTCCACTTT
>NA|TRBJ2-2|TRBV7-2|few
CASSLVGPLTGELFF
TGTGCCAGCAGCTTAGTGGGACCGTTAACCGGGGAGCTGTTTTTT
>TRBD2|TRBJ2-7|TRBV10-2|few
CASRGSGGYEQYF
TGCGCCAGCAGGGGTAGCGGGGGCTACGAGCAGTACTTC
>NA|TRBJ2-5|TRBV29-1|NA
CSGTGSGVQTQYF
TGCAGCGGGACGGGGTCCGGTGTGCAGACCCAGTACTTC
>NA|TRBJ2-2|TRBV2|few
CASRGDPNRAGELFF
TGTGCCAGCAGAGGGGACCCAAACCGGGCCGGGGAGCTGTTTTTT
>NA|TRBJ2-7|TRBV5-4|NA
CASSLWGEDYEQYF
TGTGCCAGCAGCTTGTGGGGGGAGGACTACGAGCAGTACTTC
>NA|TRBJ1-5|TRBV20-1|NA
CSAKKGGGPLVHQPQHF
TGCAGTGCTAAAAAGGGAGGAGGACCATTGGTTCATCAGCCCCAGCATTTT
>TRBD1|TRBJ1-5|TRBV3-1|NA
CASSQGQGSNQPQHF
TGTGCCAGCAGCCAGGGACAGGGGTCCAATCAGCCCCAGCATTTT
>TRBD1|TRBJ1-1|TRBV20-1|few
CSAGQGAVGTEAFF
TGCAGTGCCGGACAGGGGGCGGTGGGGACTGAAGCTTTCTTT
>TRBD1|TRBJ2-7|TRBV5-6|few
CASSLRGLPYEQYF
TGTGCCAGCAGCTTGAGGGGGCTGCCTTACGAGCAGTACTTC
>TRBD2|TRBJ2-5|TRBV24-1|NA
CATSQGLAFRRETQYF
TGTGCCACCAGCCAGGGACTAGCGTTCAGGAGAGAGACCCAGTACTTC
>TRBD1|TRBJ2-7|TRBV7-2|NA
CASSDGQGISYEQYF
TGTGCCAGCAGCGACGGACAGGGGATCTCCTACGAGCAGTACTTC
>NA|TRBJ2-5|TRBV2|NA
CASRPSAETQYF
TGTGCCAGCAGGCCTAGCGCGGAGACCCAGTACTTC
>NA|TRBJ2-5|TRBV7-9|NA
CASSYPLGGRETQYF
TGTGCCAGCAGCTACCCGTTGGGGGGGCGAGAGACCCAGTACTTC
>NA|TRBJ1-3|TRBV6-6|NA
CASSDIPGAWAGNTIYF
TGTGCCAGCAGTGATATTCCAGGGGCCTGGGCTGGAAACACCATATATTTT
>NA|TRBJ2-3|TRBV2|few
CASSLGHTVTDTQYF
TGTGCCAGCAGTTTAGGACACACGGTAACAGATACGCAGTATTTT
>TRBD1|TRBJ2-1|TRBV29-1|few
CSVNRGAYNEQFF
TGCAGCGTCAACAGGGGCGCCTACAATGAGCAGTTCTTC
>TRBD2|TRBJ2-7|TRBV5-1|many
CASSFLPGTSGGYEQYF
TGCGCCAGCAGCTTCCTGCCGGGGACTAGCGGGGGCTACGAGCAGTACTTC
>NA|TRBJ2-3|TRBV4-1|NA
CASSQDRVDTDTQYF
TGCGCCAGCAGCCAAGACAGGGTGGACACAGATACGCAGTATTTT
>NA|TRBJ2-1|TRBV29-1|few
CSVELARISSYNEQFF
TGCAGCGTTGAACTAGCGAGGATCAGCTCCTACAATGAGCAGTTCTTC
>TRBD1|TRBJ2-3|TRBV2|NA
CASNPGQGDPDTQYF
TGTGCCAGCAATCCGGGACAGGGGGATCCAGATACGCAGTATTTT
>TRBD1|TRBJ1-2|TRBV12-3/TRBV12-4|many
CASRRRGTGENGYTF
TGTGCCAGCAGGCGCAGGGGGACAGGGGAAAACGGCTACACCTTC
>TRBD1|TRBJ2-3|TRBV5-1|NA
CASSRDRDSTDTQYF
TGCGCCAGCAGTAGAGACAGGGATAGCACAGATACGCAGTATTTT
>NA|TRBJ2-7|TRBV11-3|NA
CASSKGGALDDEQYF
TGTGCCAGCAGCAAAGGGGGGGCGTTGGACGACGAGCAGTACTTC
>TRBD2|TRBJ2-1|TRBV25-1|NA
CASSARLAGVNEQFF
TGTGCCAGCAGTGCCCGACTAGCGGGAGTGAATGAGCAGTTCTTC
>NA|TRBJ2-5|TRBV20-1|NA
CSGLLGETQYF
TGCAGTGGTTTATTGGGTGAGACCCAGTACTTC
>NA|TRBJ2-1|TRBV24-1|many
CATSDSRGDLYNEQFF
TGTGCCACCAGTGATTCCAGGGGGGACCTCTACAATGAGCAGTTCTTC
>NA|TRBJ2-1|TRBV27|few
CASSYLGGQGYSSEQFF
TGTGCCAGCAGTTACCTTGGGGGGCAAGGTTATAGCAGTGAGCAGTTCTTC
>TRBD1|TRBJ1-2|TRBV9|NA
CASSPGQGNRLRGYTF
TGTGCCAGCAGCCCGGGACAGGGAAATAGGTTACGTGGCTACACCTTC
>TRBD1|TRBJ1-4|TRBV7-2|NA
CASSLWGQLATNEKLFF
TGTGCCAGCAGCCTTTGGGGACAGCTTGCAACTAATGAAAAACTGTTTTTT
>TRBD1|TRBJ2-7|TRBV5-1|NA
CASSSRTGSGEQYF
TGCGCCAGCAGCTCTAGGACAGGGTCTGGCGAGCAGTACTTC
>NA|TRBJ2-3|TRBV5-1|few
CASSFASTDTQYF
TGCGCCAGCAGCTTCGCAAGCACAGATACGCAGTATTTT
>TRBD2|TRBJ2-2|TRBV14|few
CASSHLGRGSAGELFF
TGTGCCAGCAGCCACCTTGGGAGGGGATCAGCCGGGGAGCTGTTTTTT
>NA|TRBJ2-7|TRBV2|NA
CASSVQYSYEQYF
TGTGCCAGCAGTGTACAGTACTCCTACGAGCAGTACTTC
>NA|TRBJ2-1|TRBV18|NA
CASLYNEQFF
TGTGCCAGCTTATACAATGAGCAGTTCTTC
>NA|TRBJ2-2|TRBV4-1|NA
CASSPIPNTGELFF
TGCGCCAGCAGCCCGATTCCGAACACCGGGGAGCTGTTTTTT